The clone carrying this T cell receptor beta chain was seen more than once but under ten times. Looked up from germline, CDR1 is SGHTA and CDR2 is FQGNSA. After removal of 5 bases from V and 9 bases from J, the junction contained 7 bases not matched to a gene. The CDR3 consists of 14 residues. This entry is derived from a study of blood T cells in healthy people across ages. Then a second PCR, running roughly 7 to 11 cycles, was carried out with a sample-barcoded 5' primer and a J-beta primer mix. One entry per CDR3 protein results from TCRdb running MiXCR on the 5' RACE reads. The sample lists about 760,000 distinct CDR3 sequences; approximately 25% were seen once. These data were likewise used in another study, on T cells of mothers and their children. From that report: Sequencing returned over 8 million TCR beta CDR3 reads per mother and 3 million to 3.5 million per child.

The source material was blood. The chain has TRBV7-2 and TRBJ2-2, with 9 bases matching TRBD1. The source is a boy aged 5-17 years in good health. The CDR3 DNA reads TGTGCCAGCAGCGAACAGGGGGCTCTCAGGGAGCTGTTTTTT. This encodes CASSEQGALRELFF.